These T cell receptor beta chains were read from a single sample in a study of cytomegalovirus exposure and HLA in healthy donors. Some clones are missing from TCRdb's copy, which holds only in-frame ones; the method was immunoSEQ multiplex PCR. The sample consists of 100,000 to 150,000 clones, about 80% of them appearing once. Sequencing input: PBMCs. The receptors were sampled from a man aged 40-49 years in good health and CMV-seronegative. Each CDR3 is given without its conserved first and last residue. Each record gives: V gene, clone size, J gene, CDR3 protein. Some rows mark clone size as missing; the rest say once, few, many or name a class of expanded clone.

v_gene: TRBV29-1
abundance: NA
j_gene: TRBJ1-1
CDR3aa: SVDRVSGTEAF

v_gene: TRBV5-1
abundance: once
j_gene: TRBJ1-6
CDR3aa: ASSTGPSGSYNSPLH

v_gene: TRBV30
abundance: NA
j_gene: TRBJ2-7
CDR3aa: AWSPGDEYEQY

v_gene: TRBV6-1
abundance: NA
j_gene: TRBJ2-3
CDR3aa: ASLAVYGTQY

v_gene: TRBV5-4
abundance: NA
j_gene: TRBJ2-5
CDR3aa: ASSPRGAGLETQY

v_gene: TRBV11-2
abundance: few
j_gene: TRBJ2-1
CDR3aa: ASSPTSGIYNEQF

v_gene: TRBV19
abundance: once
j_gene: TRBJ1-1
CDR3aa: ASSIFLGDTNTEAF

v_gene: TRBV4-2
abundance: few
j_gene: TRBJ2-7
CDR3aa: ASSQGGGQSSYEQY

v_gene: TRBV21-1
abundance: NA
j_gene: TRBJ1-5
CDR3aa: ASSKIGGPYSNQPQH

v_gene: TRBV6-6
abundance: few
j_gene: TRBJ2-7
CDR3aa: ASGRDSSYEQY

v_gene: TRBV6-1
abundance: few
j_gene: TRBJ1-1
CDR3aa: ASSETGVTMNTEAF

v_gene: TRBV10-3
abundance: NA
j_gene: TRBJ2-7
CDR3aa: AIGGRGTSGSYEQY

v_gene: TRBV5-4
abundance: NA
j_gene: TRBJ2-3
CDR3aa: ASSLAGWTTDTQY

v_gene: TRBV30
abundance: NA
j_gene: TRBJ1-2
CDR3aa: AWSVGHRSAGYT

v_gene: TRBV19
abundance: NA
j_gene: TRBJ2-3
CDR3aa: ASSTRASGRAGTQY

v_gene: TRBV5-6
abundance: many
j_gene: TRBJ1-2
CDR3aa: ASSLARQGYT

v_gene: TRBV6-8
abundance: NA
j_gene: TRBJ2-2
CDR3aa: ASSYGGWPGLATRGEGGELF

v_gene: TRBV7-3
abundance: NA
j_gene: TRBJ1-3
CDR3aa: ASSLNPYGNTIY

v_gene: TRBV7-2
abundance: NA
j_gene: TRBJ2-1
CDR3aa: ASSLVGGEVGNEQF

v_gene: TRBV9
abundance: NA
j_gene: TRBJ1-4
CDR3aa: ASSVGRQPPTNEKLF

v_gene: TRBV7-9
abundance: NA
j_gene: TRBJ2-2
CDR3aa: ASSLRRLADTGELF

v_gene: TRBV28
abundance: NA
j_gene: TRBJ2-7
CDR3aa: ASSPTQGRRGGYEQY

v_gene: TRBV28
abundance: few
j_gene: TRBJ2-7
CDR3aa: ASSPNRWEQY

v_gene: TRBV28
abundance: NA
j_gene: TRBJ1-2
CDR3aa: ASSLGTPGQGFYGYT

v_gene: TRBV5-4
abundance: few
j_gene: TRBJ1-1
CDR3aa: ASSLVGGMNTEAF

v_gene: TRBV27
abundance: NA
j_gene: TRBJ2-5
CDR3aa: ASSPRGRETQY

v_gene: TRBV5-1
abundance: once
j_gene: TRBJ2-7
CDR3aa: ASSPRTGAAYEQY

v_gene: TRBV28
abundance: NA
j_gene: TRBJ1-5
CDR3aa: ASSRKRQGSNQPQH

v_gene: TRBV18
abundance: NA
j_gene: TRBJ1-5
CDR3aa: ASSQGAWGDMGNQPQH

v_gene: TRBV5-6
abundance: once
j_gene: TRBJ2-5
CDR3aa: ASSSWGDGETQY

v_gene: TRBV28
abundance: NA
j_gene: TRBJ1-4
CDR3aa: ASSPTATNEKLF

v_gene: TRBV6-5
abundance: NA
j_gene: TRBJ1-5
CDR3aa: ASSPRQGNQPQH

v_gene: TRBV9
abundance: NA
j_gene: TRBJ1-6
CDR3aa: ASSALGPRGSSPLH

v_gene: TRBV14
abundance: NA
j_gene: TRBJ2-2
CDR3aa: ASSPRISGRDTGELF

v_gene: TRBV7-9
abundance: NA
j_gene: TRBJ2-1
CDR3aa: ASSFGRGLDEQF

v_gene: TRBV4-1
abundance: NA
j_gene: TRBJ1-6
CDR3aa: ASSQDGGGSSPLH

v_gene: TRBV6-5
abundance: NA
j_gene: TRBJ2-3
CDR3aa: ASSQLAGYTDTQY

v_gene: TRBV28
abundance: NA
j_gene: TRBJ1-2
CDR3aa: ASSLPGQGYGYT

v_gene: TRBV5-1
abundance: NA
j_gene: TRBJ1-2
CDR3aa: ASSLVGPANYGYT

v_gene: TRBV7-4
abundance: NA
j_gene: TRBJ2-7
CDR3aa: ASSDSVSGNYEQY

v_gene: TRBV5-1
abundance: NA
j_gene: TRBJ2-5
CDR3aa: ASESGGASETQY

v_gene: TRBV6-5
abundance: once
j_gene: TRBJ2-7
CDR3aa: ASSYTGTPGHEQY

v_gene: TRBV5-1
abundance: once
j_gene: TRBJ2-3
CDR3aa: ASSPTSTTTDTQY

v_gene: TRBV28
abundance: NA
j_gene: TRBJ1-2
CDR3aa: ASSSPLQSHYGYT

v_gene: TRBV5-1
abundance: NA
j_gene: TRBJ2-1
CDR3aa: ASSLSLAGGPGNEQF

v_gene: TRBV30
abundance: once
j_gene: TRBJ2-7
CDR3aa: AWTPGGFSYEQY

v_gene: TRBV5-1
abundance: NA
j_gene: TRBJ2-7
CDR3aa: ASSVRQGREQY

v_gene: TRBV6-1
abundance: NA
j_gene: TRBJ2-7
CDR3aa: ASSEGGTSPTQQY

v_gene: TRBV12-1
abundance: NA
j_gene: TRBJ2-5
CDR3aa: ASSFEAGWEETQY

v_gene: TRBV7-2
abundance: NA
j_gene: TRBJ2-6
CDR3aa: ASSLRGGTSGANVLT

v_gene: TRBV5-1
abundance: NA
j_gene: TRBJ2-1
CDR3aa: ASSPGTSGSEQF

v_gene: TRBV27
abundance: NA
j_gene: TRBJ2-3
CDR3aa: ASTLRLAGVGTQY

v_gene: TRBV5-1
abundance: NA
j_gene: TRBJ2-5
CDR3aa: ASSLMAGAYQETQY

v_gene: TRBV5-4
abundance: NA
j_gene: TRBJ2-2
CDR3aa: ASSSAGATGELF

v_gene: TRBV21-1
abundance: NA
j_gene: TRBJ1-1
CDR3aa: ASSKVGQSKAF

v_gene: TRBV2
abundance: NA
j_gene: TRBJ1-1
CDR3aa: ASSDEQGVNTEAF

v_gene: TRBV27
abundance: NA
j_gene: TRBJ2-7
CDR3aa: ASSYRADMYEQY

v_gene: TRBV6-1
abundance: NA
j_gene: TRBJ1-5
CDR3aa: ASSPGGGLKPQH

v_gene: TRBV25-1
abundance: NA
j_gene: TRBJ2-1
CDR3aa: ASSKLAGGQF